The 14 T cell receptor beta chains listed next were all sequenced from one sample in a study of Ad26.COV2.S vaccination and SARS-CoV-2 variants. Repertoires were generated with immunoSEQ multiplex PCR, while TCRdb's copy carries only in-frame clones and drops some. The repertoire has some 400,000 clones, about 89% of them found once; the top ten carry under 2%. Treatment defined: 15 to 20 received Ad26.COV2.S at low or high dose, single or two shots; about five received placebo; per-sample allocation not given. Sampling occurred on day 63 after the first vaccine or placebo injection. The specimen was peripheral blood, collected in a trial of Ad26.COV2.S vaccine versus placebo. The receptor source for this set is a person aged 18 to 65 who received the Ad26.COV2.S COVID-19 vaccine or a placebo.

The CDR3 sequence: CASSLIGAEAFF. CDR3 coding DNA: TGTGCCAGCAGTTTAATCGGGGCTGAAGCTTTCTTT. The gene calls are TRBV12-3 or TRBV12-4 and TRBJ1-1; D uncertain. The length of the CDR3 is 12 residues. V was clipped by 2 bases and J by 6 bases, with 7 bases between them.

This rearrangement joins TRBV30 to TRBJ1-4; no clear D gene. Trimming shortened V by 1 base and J by 11 bases, and 11 bases separated the two germline ends. The germline gives CDR1 GTSNPN, CDR2 SVGIG (reference sequence). The CDR3 runs 12 residues. The CDR3 protein is CAWSAGNGKLFF. DNA of the CDR3: TGTGCCTGGAGTGCGGGCAACGGGAAACTGTTTTTT.

This clone was counted a single time. The chain recombines TRBV5-4 with TRBJ1-2; 7 bases are shared with TRBD1. V trimming: 0 bases; J trimming: 5 bases; junction bases outside the gene matches: 7. The CDR3 spans 15 residues. Germline loops: CDR1 SGHNT, CDR2 YYREEE (reference sequence). This chain's CDR3 is CASSLGGQPRYGYTF. CDR3 in DNA: TGTGCCAGCAGCTTGGGGGGACAGCCCCGTTATGGCTACACCTTC.

This chain links TRBV3-1 (or the pseudogene TRBV3-2) with TRBJ2-7; TRBD2 might be the D (5 bases). Germline CDR1 LGHDT, CDR2 YNNKEL (reference sequence). This CDR3 has 12 amino acids. The V end was cut by 4 bases, the J end by 1 base, with 5 bases between. The CDR3 region is CASSRTSYEQYF. CDR3 nucleotide sequence: TGTGCCAGCAGCCGGACTTCCTACGAGCAGTACTTC.

The V gene is TRBV6-2 or TRBV6-3, the J gene TRBJ1-5, with D perhaps TRBD1 (6 bases). The germline gives CDR1 MNHEY, CDR2 SVGEGT. V was pared by 2 bases and J by 7 bases, with 15 bases between. The CDR3 is 15 amino acids. The DNA of the CDR3 is TGTGCCAGCAGTTACGGGGGCAGTAGGGCCCAGCCCCAGCATTTT. It encodes CASSYGGSRAQPQHF.

This clone is a singleton in its sample. The rearrangement uses TRBV4-3 and TRBJ2-3; D gene uncertain. Per germline, CDR1 LGHNA and CDR2 YSLEER. This CDR3 comprises 16 residues. V was shortened by 1 base and J by 2 bases, with 13 bases between the two germline ends. This CDR3 reads CASSQGAGRYTDTQYF. CDR3 DNA sequence: TGCGCCAGCAGCCAAGGGGCCGGACGCTACACAGATACGCAGTATTTT.

The rearrangement links TRBV4-1 to TRBJ2-4; 12 nucleotides agree with TRBD2. Per the germline V gene, CDR1 is MGHRA and CDR2 is YSYEKL. Unmatched junction bases numbered 5, after V lost 2 bases and J lost 0 bases. CDR3 size: 18 residues. CDR3 loop: CASSQRLAGAGAKNIQYF. The CDR3 nucleotides are TGCGCCAGCAGCCAACGACTAGCGGGAGCGGGAGCCAAAAACATTCAGTACTTC.

The chain has TRBV16 and TRBJ1-2; 8 bases match TRBD1. Germline V gene sequence: CDR1 KGHSY, CDR2 FQNENV. V dropped 2 bases and J dropped 7; count of bases not matched to a gene: 9. CDR3 length equals 15 residues. This CDR3 is CASSQDRGQGGGYTF. The CDR3 bases are TGTGCCAGCAGCCAAGATCGAGGACAGGGAGGTGGCTACACCTTC. The full variable domain, with the rest looked up from reference TRBV16 and TRBJ1-2, is GEEVAQTPKHLVRGEGQKAKLYCAPIKGHSYVFWYQQVLKNEFKFLISFQNENVFDETGMPKERFSAKCLPNSPCSLEIQATKLEDSAVYFCASSQDRGQGGGYTFGSGTRLTVV.

The chain couples TRBV19 to TRBJ1-2, with D possibly matching TRBD1 (6 bases). The ends were cut back, 6 bases at V and 3 bases at J, with 14 bases in the middle. There are 14 residues in the CDR3. The germline CDR1 and CDR2 sequences are LNHDA and SQIVND (reference sequence). The DNA for the CDR3 is TGTGCCAGTAGCCTCAGGGGAGTTGACTATGGCTACACCTTC. Amino acids: CASSLRGVDYGYTF.

This clone was found once. The V gene is TRBV28, the J gene TRBJ1-2; 11 bases match TRBD1. The CDR3 length is 14 residues. CDR1 and CDR2 from the germline V gene are MDHEN and SYDVKM. V shed 6 bases, J shed 5 bases, and the junction held 5 bases outside the gene matches. In nucleotides, the CDR3 is TGTGCCAGCAGCGGACAGGGGGCAGGGTATGGCTACACCTTC. Its protein is CASSGQGAGYGYTF.

This sequence joins TRBV6-5 and TRBJ2-3, with a possible D match to TRBD2 (6 bases). The germline V gene has CDR1 MNHEY and CDR2 SVGAGI. The CDR3 runs to 15 residues. The germline V and J ends were trimmed by 7 bases and 0 bases, with 14 bases remaining between them. CDR3 nucleotide sequence: TGTGCCAGCAAACCCTTGGGGGGTAGCACAGATACGCAGTATTTT. Translating gives CASKPLGGSTDTQYF.

The chain is built from TRBV4-2 and TRBJ2-2; TRBD1 matches at 9 bases. CDR1 is LGHNA and CDR2 is YNFKEQ in the germline V gene. The CDR3 covers 14 residues. With 4 bases clipped from V and 7 bases from J, the junction kept 4 bases outside the gene matches. The CDR3 bases are TGTGCCAGCAGCCGGGACAGGGCGAACGGGGAGCTGTTTTTT. Translating gives CASSRDRANGELFF.

This chain joins TRBV3-1 (or the pseudogene TRBV3-2) and TRBJ1-4, with 7 bases that match TRBD1. V lost 1 base to trimming and J lost 4 bases; unmatched junction nucleotides: 6. Germline CDR1 and CDR2: LGHDT and YNNKEL (reference sequence). This CDR3 is 16 amino acids long. CDR3 in DNA: TGTGCCAGCAGCCAAGTAGGGGGACAGAGTAATGAAAAACTGTTTTTT. This gives the protein CASSQVGGQSNEKLFF.

The chain carries TRBV6-2 or TRBV6-3 and TRBJ1-3, with 10 bases fitting TRBD1. CDR1 MNHEY and CDR2 SVGEGT come from the germline V gene. V was clipped by 3 bases and J by 1 base; unmatched bases: 15. The CDR3 has 20 residues. The CDR3: CASSYPSGTGAARSGNTIYF. Written as DNA, the CDR3 is TGTGCCAGCAGTTATCCATCCGGGACAGGGGCCGCACGATCTGGAAACACCATATATTTT.